This TCR beta chain was recovered during a study of CD8 T cells in Susac syndrome. TCR beta sequencing covered blood CD8+ and CD4+ T cells. TEMRA cells were FACS-enriched, with CD8+ and CD4+ T cells isolated negatively. cDNA came from approximately 0.5 to 1 ug RNA primed by random hexamers. TCRdb independently ran MiXCR on the immunoSEQ multiplex PCR reads; one entry per CDR3 protein. The sample carries a few hundred thousand distinct CDR3 sequences, 85% recorded once. V was pared by 5 bases and J by 2 bases, with 10 bases between. This CDR3 is 12 amino acids long. Germline V gives CDR1 GTSNPN, CDR2 SVGIG (reference sequence).

This chain uses TRBV30 with TRBJ2-7; D is uncertain. This sequence originates from a human donor with multiple sclerosis. Sequencing input: CD8+ T cells from PBMCs. The CDR3: CAWDHGAYEQYF. CDR3 sequence (DNA): TGTGCCTGGGACCACGGCGCCTACGAGCAGTACTTC.